This is a list of T cell receptor beta chains from one sample in a study of brain T cells in children with intractable seizures. Sequencing used immunoSEQ multiplex PCR; TCRdb keeps in-frame clones, though not all of them. Of around 44,000 clones listed, roughly 90% are singletons. The sequences come from peripheral blood, collected at surgery. The receptors here all came from a girl aged 2-10 years with tuberous sclerosis and intractable seizures. Both conserved end residues are part of each CDR3. A D gene is named only where the DNA matches it firmly.

d_gene: .; j_gene: TRBJ1-2; v_gene: TRBV24-1; CDR3aa: CATSDFGQNYGYTF
d_gene: TRBD1; j_gene: TRBJ2-7; v_gene: TRBV28; CDR3aa: CASSVRDRGSYEQYF
d_gene: TRBD1; j_gene: TRBJ1-1; v_gene: TRBV27; CDR3aa: CASSSVTGRAEAFF
d_gene: .; j_gene: TRBJ1-2; v_gene: TRBV2; CDR3aa: CASRPGVGVINYGYTF
d_gene: .; j_gene: TRBJ2-1; v_gene: TRBV24-1; CDR3aa: CATSDTGQYNEQFF
d_gene: .; j_gene: TRBJ2-3; v_gene: TRBV7-2; CDR3aa: CASSRDFTDTQYF
d_gene: .; j_gene: TRBJ1-2; v_gene: TRBV7-6; CDR3aa: CASSQRSGYGYTF
d_gene: TRBD1; j_gene: TRBJ2-3; v_gene: TRBV27; CDR3aa: CASSSGQPNTQYF
d_gene: .; j_gene: TRBJ1-5; v_gene: TRBV6-5; CDR3aa: CASVGRGSNQPQHF
d_gene: .; j_gene: TRBJ1-1; v_gene: TRBV7-9; CDR3aa: CASSPPQGHGTEAFF
d_gene: .; j_gene: TRBJ1-1; v_gene: TRBV5-6; CDR3aa: CASSPGDTEAFF
d_gene: .; j_gene: TRBJ2-5; v_gene: TRBV10-3; CDR3aa: CAISDGGGETQYF
d_gene: .; j_gene: TRBJ1-6; v_gene: TRBV5-1; CDR3aa: CASSLGISSPLHF
d_gene: .; j_gene: TRBJ2-5; v_gene: TRBV5-5; CDR3aa: CASSSFFYEALEETQYF
d_gene: .; j_gene: TRBJ1-2; v_gene: TRBV4-2; CDR3aa: CASSQEGTRSYGYTF
d_gene: TRBD2; j_gene: TRBJ2-3; v_gene: TRBV14; CDR3aa: CASSQVFPGLVPRQYF
d_gene: TRBD2; j_gene: TRBJ2-3; v_gene: TRBV6-4; CDR3aa: CASSESGGASDTQYF
d_gene: .; j_gene: TRBJ2-4; v_gene: TRBV15; CDR3aa: CATSRDRAAKNIQYF
d_gene: TRBD2; j_gene: TRBJ2-1; v_gene: TRBV2; CDR3aa: CASSEATSGGVGFF
d_gene: TRBD2; j_gene: TRBJ2-3; v_gene: TRBV14; CDR3aa: CASSPRKAGGRRDTQYF
d_gene: .; j_gene: TRBJ1-4; v_gene: TRBV5-1; CDR3aa: CASSLYSGVGEKLFF
d_gene: .; j_gene: TRBJ1-1; v_gene: TRBV11-3; CDR3aa: CASSPSFQAEAFF
d_gene: .; j_gene: TRBJ1-2; v_gene: TRBV3-1/TRBV3-2; CDR3aa: CASSQDSGDLSYGYTF
d_gene: TRBD1; j_gene: TRBJ1-5; v_gene: TRBV10-2; CDR3aa: CASSGERQGGNQPQHF
d_gene: .; j_gene: TRBJ2-2; v_gene: TRBV6-5; CDR3aa: CVTQGDKGTGELFF
d_gene: TRBD2; j_gene: TRBJ2-5; v_gene: TRBV27; CDR3aa: CASSPWLAGRSTQYF
d_gene: TRBD1; j_gene: TRBJ1-6; v_gene: TRBV3-1/TRBV3-2; CDR3aa: CASSQDPDRDSPLHF
d_gene: TRBD1; j_gene: TRBJ2-1; v_gene: TRBV5-1; CDR3aa: CASTHRGNEQFF
d_gene: TRBD2; j_gene: TRBJ2-1; v_gene: TRBV4-2; CDR3aa: CASSQDSGGYNEQFF
d_gene: .; j_gene: TRBJ2-3; v_gene: TRBV24-1; CDR3aa: CATSDPNVGPRADTQYF
d_gene: TRBD2; j_gene: TRBJ2-2; v_gene: TRBV11-2; CDR3aa: CASAWLAVNTGELFF
d_gene: .; j_gene: TRBJ1-4; v_gene: TRBV5-1; CDR3aa: CASSLVSGGEKLFF
d_gene: TRBD2; j_gene: TRBJ2-1; v_gene: TRBV5-4; CDR3aa: CASSDQRGKNEQFF
d_gene: .; j_gene: TRBJ2-1; v_gene: TRBV24-1; CDR3aa: CATSDGDNEQFF
d_gene: .; j_gene: TRBJ1-1; v_gene: TRBV30; CDR3aa: CAWERTVSNTEAFF
d_gene: .; j_gene: TRBJ1-6; v_gene: TRBV4-2; CDR3aa: CASSQGVHSPLHF
d_gene: .; j_gene: TRBJ1-6; v_gene: TRBV6-5; CDR3aa: CASSYETGSPLHF
d_gene: TRBD1; j_gene: TRBJ1-5; v_gene: TRBV20-1; CDR3aa: CSASRTGDSPYSNQPQHF
d_gene: .; j_gene: TRBJ1-5; v_gene: TRBV5-8; CDR3aa: CASRDEGGGQPQHF
d_gene: .; j_gene: TRBJ2-1; v_gene: TRBV19; CDR3aa: CASSPGPGRDFFRPYNEQFF
d_gene: .; j_gene: TRBJ2-7; v_gene: TRBV4-1; CDR3aa: CASSQELDRFYEQYF
d_gene: .; j_gene: TRBJ1-1; v_gene: TRBV9; CDR3aa: CASSADGGVAFF
d_gene: .; j_gene: TRBJ2-4; v_gene: TRBV30; CDR3aa: CAWSVRGTPVVAKNIQYF
d_gene: TRBD2; j_gene: TRBJ2-5; v_gene: TRBV18; CDR3aa: CASSPGLEETQYF
d_gene: TRBD2; j_gene: TRBJ2-1; v_gene: TRBV7-3; CDR3aa: CASSTTSGGEQFF
d_gene: .; j_gene: TRBJ2-2; v_gene: TRBV5-1; CDR3aa: CASSSNRDAELFF
d_gene: TRBD2; j_gene: TRBJ2-4; v_gene: TRBV9; CDR3aa: CASSPGTSGGSSLAKNIQYF
d_gene: .; j_gene: TRBJ2-4; v_gene: TRBV2; CDR3aa: CASGRGSKNIQYF
d_gene: TRBD2; j_gene: TRBJ2-5; v_gene: TRBV5-1; CDR3aa: CASSDGTSGVETQYF